The text below deals with one T cell receptor (beta chain). This entry comes from a study of blood T cell repertoires in COVID-19. CDR3 length: 15 amino acids. Germline V gene sequence: CDR1 MNHEY, CDR2 SMNVEV (reference sequence). Trimming took 2 bases from V and 3 from J; bases not matched to a gene: 4. Here immunoSEQ multiplex PCR was the method, and the copy in TCRdb shows in-frame clones only, minus some. Altogether over 30,000 clones are present, about 83% being singletons, with the ten largest covering approximately 3.3%. The rearrangement links TRBV27 to TRBJ2-7; 10 nucleotides match TRBD2. Sequencing was performed on peripheral blood. The source is a man aged 45-65 years with acute or convalescent COVID-19. This CDR3 reads CASSLNSGGLYEQYF. The CDR3 coding sequence is TGTGCCAGCAGTTTAAATAGCGGGGGGCTCTACGAGCAGTACTTC.